These 11 T cell receptor beta chains share one sample of origin, sequenced in a study of control samples from healthy donors and cancer patients. The repertoire was sequenced with immunoSEQ multiplex PCR; TCRdb's copy has only in-frame clones and lacks some. The data show some 94,000 clones, 85% to 90% seen once. Sample: PBMCs. The receptor source for this set is a woman in her fifties or sixties with colorectal cancer.

This clone occurred once. The chain employs TRBV2 and TRBJ1-2, with 9 bases fitting TRBD1. The germline V gene has CDR1 SNHLY and CDR2 FYNNEI. The CDR3 is made up of 14 amino acids. The V gene end was trimmed by 8 bases and the J gene end by 0 bases; junction bases not matched to a gene: 4. CDR3 amino acids: CASRRQGANYGYTF. CDR3 nucleotides: TGTGCCAGCCGCCGACAGGGGGCTAACTATGGCTACACCTTC. Looking up the rest from reference TRBV2 and TRBJ1-2 gives the full variable domain: EPEVTQTPSHQVTQMGQEVILRCVPISNHLYFYWYRQILGQKVEFLVSFYNNEISEKSEIFDDQFSVERPDGSNFTLKIRSTKLEDSAMYFCASRRQGANYGYTFGSGTRLTVV.

This rearrangement joins TRBV13 to TRBJ1-6; possibly TRBD1 for D (5 bases). In germline, CDR1 is PRHDT, CDR2 FYEKMQ (reference sequence). The CDR3 has 13 amino acids. V lost 5 bases and J 5 bases, leaving 7 bases between the germline ends. CDR3 DNA sequence: TGTGCCAGCAGCCCAGGGCATAATTCACCCCTCCACTTT. This codes for CASSPGHNSPLHF.

The genes are TRBV9 and TRBJ2-3; D remains unclear. V lost 3 bases to trimming and J lost 2 bases, with 16 bases between them. Germline values: CDR1 SGDLS, CDR2 YYNGEE. The CDR3 length is 16 residues. CDR3 sequence (DNA): TGTGCCAGCAGCGGTAGTGCGGTTGTAATCACAGATACGCAGTATTTT. This sequence encodes CASSGSAVVITDTQYF.

The V call is TRBV7-8, the J call TRBJ2-2; D not resolved. The germline V gene encodes CDR1 SGHVS and CDR2 FQNEAQ. Trimming removed 2 bases at V and 7 bases at J, with 8 bases between. This CDR3 is 13 amino acids long. CDR3 region: CASSLQGFGELFF. The CDR3 DNA reads as TGTGCCAGCAGCTTACAAGGGTTCGGGGAGCTGTTTTTT.

CDR3 region: CASSPPQGGETQYF. The CDR3 region has the DNA TGTGCCAGCAGCCCCCCCCAGGGCGGAGAGACCCAGTACTTC. V is TRBV7-6 and J is TRBJ2-5, with a possible D match to TRBD1 (5 bases). This CDR3 is built from 14 residues. V lost 5 bases and J 4 bases, leaving 14 bases between the germline ends. Germline loops: CDR1 SGHVS, CDR2 FNYEAQ.

The chain has TRBV4-1 and TRBJ2-4; 8 bases align to TRBD1. The germline CDR1 and CDR2 sequences are MGHRA and YSYEKL. The J segment lost 1 base and the V segment lost 5 bases, leaving 1 base of the junction unmatched. The CDR3 has 14 amino acids. In DNA form, the CDR3 reads TGCGCCAGCAGCGACAGGGGTGCCAAAAACATTCAGTACTTC. Its protein is CASSDRGAKNIQYF.

This clone was recorded only once. The gene calls are TRBV5-1 and TRBJ1-1, with D hard to call. CDR1 SGHRS and CDR2 YFSETQ come from the germline V gene. This CDR3 spans 13 amino acids. V was clipped by 0 bases and J by 9 bases, with 12 bases between them. This CDR3 is CASSLAIENQAFF. The DNA for the CDR3 is TGCGCCAGCAGCTTGGCCATTGAAAATCAAGCTTTCTTT.

This clone was seen a single time. The chain is built from TRBV18 and TRBJ1-4; 9 bases agree with TRBD1. The CDR3 is 15 residues long. V lost 6 bases and J lost 8; bases outside the gene matches: 10. Per the germline V gene, CDR1 is KGHSH and CDR2 is LQKENI. CDR3 residues: CASSPLQGAREKLFF. As DNA, the CDR3 is TGTGCCAGCTCCCCTCTACAGGGGGCGAGGGAAAAACTGTTTTTT. The complete variable domain, with remaining parts taken from reference TRBV18 and TRBJ1-4, reads NAGVMQNPRHLVRRRGQEARLRCSPMKGHSHVYWYRQLPEEGLKFMVYLQKENIIDESGMPKERFSAEFPKEGPSILRIQQVVRGDSAAYFCASSPLQGAREKLFFGSGTQLSVL.

V gene TRBV4-1 combines with J gene TRBJ1-5; 8 nucleotides align to TRBD1. J gave up 6 bases and V 5 bases, and 6 bases lay outside the gene matches. The CDR3 spans 14 residues. CDR1 is MGHRA, CDR2 YSYEKL, per germline. The CDR3 loop is CASSYRQGPQPQHF. CDR3 nucleotides: TGCGCCAGCAGCTACCGACAGGGGCCTCAGCCCCAGCATTTT.

As concerns this clone: A read error may account for a junction end that differs from germline. This chain connects TRBV6-2 or TRBV6-3 to TRBJ2-1; D is possibly TRBD2 (5 bases). The CDR3 sequence is 13 residues long. Germline assignment: CDR1 MNHEY and CDR2 SVGEGT. CDR3 loop: CASSYSSEGGEVF. CDR3 bases: TGTGCCAGCAGTTACTCGTCTGAGGGTGGCGAGGTCTTC.

V gene TRBV5-1 combines with J gene TRBJ2-6; 9 bases are shared with TRBD1. V gave up 9 bases and J gave up 0 bases; unmatched junction bases: 7. Germline assignment: CDR1 SGHRS and CDR2 YFSETQ. The CDR3 totals 16 residues. This CDR3 is CATATGGFSGANVLTF. As DNA, the CDR3 is TGCGCCACTGCGACAGGGGGATTCTCTGGGGCCAACGTCCTGACTTTC.